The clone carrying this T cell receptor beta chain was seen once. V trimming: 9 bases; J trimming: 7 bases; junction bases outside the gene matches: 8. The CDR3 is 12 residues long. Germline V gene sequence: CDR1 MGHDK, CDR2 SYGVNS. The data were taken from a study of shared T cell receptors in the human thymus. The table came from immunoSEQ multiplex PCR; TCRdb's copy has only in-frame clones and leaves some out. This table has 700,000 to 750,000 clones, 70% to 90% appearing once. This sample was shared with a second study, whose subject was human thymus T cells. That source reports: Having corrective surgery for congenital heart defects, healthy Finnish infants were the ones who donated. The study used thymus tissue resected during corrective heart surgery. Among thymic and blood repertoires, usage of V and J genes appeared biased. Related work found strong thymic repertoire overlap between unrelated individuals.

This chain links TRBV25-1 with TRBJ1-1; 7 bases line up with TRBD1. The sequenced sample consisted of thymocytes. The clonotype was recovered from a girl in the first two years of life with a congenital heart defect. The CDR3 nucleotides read TGTGCCAGTCGGACAGGAGAAAGTGAAGCTTTCTTT. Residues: CASRTGESEAFF.